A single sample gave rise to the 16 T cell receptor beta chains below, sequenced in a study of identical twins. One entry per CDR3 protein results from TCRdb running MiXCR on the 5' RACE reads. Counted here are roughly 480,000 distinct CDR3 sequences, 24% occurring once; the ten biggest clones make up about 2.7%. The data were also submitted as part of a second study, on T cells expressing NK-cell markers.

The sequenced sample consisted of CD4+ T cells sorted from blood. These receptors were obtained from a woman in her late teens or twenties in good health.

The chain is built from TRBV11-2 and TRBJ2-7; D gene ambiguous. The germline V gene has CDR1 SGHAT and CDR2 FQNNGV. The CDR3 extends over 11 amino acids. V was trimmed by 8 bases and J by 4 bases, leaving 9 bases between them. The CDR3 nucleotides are TGTGCCAGCGGGGTTGCGTACGAGCAGTACTTC. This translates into CASGVAYEQYF.

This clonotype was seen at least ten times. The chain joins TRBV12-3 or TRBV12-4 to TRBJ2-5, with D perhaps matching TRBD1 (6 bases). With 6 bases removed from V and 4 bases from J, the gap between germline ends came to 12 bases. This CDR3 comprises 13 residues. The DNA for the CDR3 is TGTGCCAGCAGACCACAGGGTGGAGAGACCCAGTACTTC. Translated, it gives CASRPQGGETQYF.

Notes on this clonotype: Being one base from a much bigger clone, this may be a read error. The CDR3 sequence is CASSLSRNYNKQFF. The CDR3 DNA reads as TGTGCCAGCAGCTTAAGCAGAAACTACAATAAGCAGTTCTTC. The rearrangement links TRBV7-3 to TRBJ2-1; no definite D call. From germline, CDR1 is SGHTA and CDR2 FQGTGA. This CDR3 has 14 residues.

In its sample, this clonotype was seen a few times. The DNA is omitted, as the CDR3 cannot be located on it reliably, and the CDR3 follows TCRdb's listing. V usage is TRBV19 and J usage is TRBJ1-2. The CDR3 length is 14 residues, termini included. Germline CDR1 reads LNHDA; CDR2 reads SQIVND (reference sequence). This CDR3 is CASTSGYPTHGYTF.

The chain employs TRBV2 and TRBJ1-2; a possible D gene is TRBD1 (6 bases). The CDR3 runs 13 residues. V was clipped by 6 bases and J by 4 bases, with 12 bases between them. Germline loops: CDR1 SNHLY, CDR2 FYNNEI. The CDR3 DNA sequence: TGTGCCAGCAGACCCGGACAGCCCTATGGCTACACCTTC. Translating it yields CASRPGQPYGYTF.

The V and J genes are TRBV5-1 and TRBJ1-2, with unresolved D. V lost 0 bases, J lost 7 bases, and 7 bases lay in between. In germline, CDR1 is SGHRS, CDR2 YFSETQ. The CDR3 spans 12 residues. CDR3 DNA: TGCGCCAGCAGCTTGGATGGTTTTGGCTACACCTTC. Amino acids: CASSLDGFGYTF.

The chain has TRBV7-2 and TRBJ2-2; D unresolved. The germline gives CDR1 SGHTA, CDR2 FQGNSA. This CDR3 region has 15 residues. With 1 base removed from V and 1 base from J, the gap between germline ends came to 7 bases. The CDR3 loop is CASSLVEWNTGELFF. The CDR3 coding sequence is TGTGCCAGCAGCTTAGTTGAATGGAACACCGGGGAGCTGTTTTTT. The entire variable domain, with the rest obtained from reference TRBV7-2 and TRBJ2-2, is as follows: GAGVSQSPSNKVTEKGKDVELRCDPISGHTALYWYRQSLGQGLEFLIYFQGNSAPDKSGLPSDRFSAERTGGSVSTLTIQRTQQEDSAVYLCASSLVEWNTGELFFGEGSRLTVL.

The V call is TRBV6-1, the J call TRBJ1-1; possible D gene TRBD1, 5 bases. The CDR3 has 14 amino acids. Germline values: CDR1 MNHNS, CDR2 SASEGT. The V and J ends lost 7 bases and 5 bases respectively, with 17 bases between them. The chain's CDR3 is CASKSSNRRTEAFF. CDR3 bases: TGTGCCAGCAAATCATCCAACAGGCGAACTGAAGCTTTCTTT.

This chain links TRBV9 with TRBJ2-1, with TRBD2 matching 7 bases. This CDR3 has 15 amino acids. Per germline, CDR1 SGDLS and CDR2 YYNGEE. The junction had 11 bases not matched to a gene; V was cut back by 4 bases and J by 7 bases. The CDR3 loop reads CASSQEPSGKNEQFF. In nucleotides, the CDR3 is TGTGCCAGCAGCCAGGAGCCAAGCGGGAAGAATGAGCAGTTCTTC.

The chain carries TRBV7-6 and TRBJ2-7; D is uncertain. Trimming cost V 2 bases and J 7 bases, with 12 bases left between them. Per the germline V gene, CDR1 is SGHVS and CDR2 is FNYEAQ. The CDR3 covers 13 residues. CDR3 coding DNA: TGTGCCAGCAGCTTATACGCCCTAGGTGAGCAGTACTTC. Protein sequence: CASSLYALGEQYF.

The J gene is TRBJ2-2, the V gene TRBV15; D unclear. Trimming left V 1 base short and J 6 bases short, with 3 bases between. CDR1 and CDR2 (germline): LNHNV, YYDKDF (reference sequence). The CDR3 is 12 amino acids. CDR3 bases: TGTGCCACCAGCAGAGGAGCCGGGGAGCTGTTTTTT. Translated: CATSRGAGELFF.

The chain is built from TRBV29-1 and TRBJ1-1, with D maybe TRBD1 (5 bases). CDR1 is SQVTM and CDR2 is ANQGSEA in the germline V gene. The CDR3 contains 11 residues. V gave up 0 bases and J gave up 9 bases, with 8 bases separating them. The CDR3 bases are TGCAGCGTTGAAGACCAGGGTAAAGCTTTCTTT. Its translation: CSVEDQGKAFF.

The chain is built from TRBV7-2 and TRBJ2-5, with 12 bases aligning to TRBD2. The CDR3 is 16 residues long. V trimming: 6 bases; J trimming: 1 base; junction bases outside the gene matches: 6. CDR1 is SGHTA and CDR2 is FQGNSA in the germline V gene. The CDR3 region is CASSPRLAGAQETQYF. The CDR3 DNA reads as TGTGCCAGCAGTCCAAGACTAGCGGGGGCCCAAGAGACCCAGTACTTC.

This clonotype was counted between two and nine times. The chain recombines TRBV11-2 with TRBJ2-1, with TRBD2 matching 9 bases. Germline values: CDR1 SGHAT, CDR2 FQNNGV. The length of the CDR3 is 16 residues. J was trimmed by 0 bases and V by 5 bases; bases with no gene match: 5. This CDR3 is CASSLFSGSSYNEQFF. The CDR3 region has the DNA TGTGCCAGCAGCCTTTTTAGCGGGAGCTCCTACAATGAGCAGTTCTTC.

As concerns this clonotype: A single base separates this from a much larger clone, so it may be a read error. CDR3 coding DNA: TGTGCCAGCAGTCCCAGACCGGCCTACGAGCAGTACTTC. Amino acids: CASSPRPAYEQYF. V is TRBV6-1 and J is TRBJ2-7; D is unresolved. From germline, CDR1 is MNHNS and CDR2 SASEGT. The V gene lost 5 bases and the J gene lost 2 bases, with 10 bases spanning the gap. The CDR3 is 13 residues long.

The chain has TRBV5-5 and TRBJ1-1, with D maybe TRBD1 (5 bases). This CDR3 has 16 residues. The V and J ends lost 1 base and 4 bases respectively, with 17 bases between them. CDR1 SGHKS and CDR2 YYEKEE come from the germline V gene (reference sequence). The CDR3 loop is CASSLFPGRSGTEAFF. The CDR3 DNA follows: TGTGCCAGCAGCTTGTTCCCAGGGAGGAGCGGCACTGAAGCTTTCTTT.